This entry features one TCR beta chain sequence. Its antigen is undetermined. This sample was taken from a study of cytomegalovirus exposure and HLA in healthy donors. Study-wide findings and caveats: An Asian-associated ancestry cluster reportedly showed fewer N-insertions than the approximately 700-donor mean in a later analysis. Later analysis indicated greater clonal expansion among HLA-associated TCR beta chains than among equally common other chains.

60 Vbeta and 13 Jbeta primers were used in PCR. Clones were read by immunoSEQ multiplex PCR, and TCRdb kept only the in-frame ones, dropping some. The sample's table shows around 35,000 clones. The junction had 7 bases not matched to a gene; V was cut back by 1 base and J by 9 bases. The CDR3 extends over 15 amino acids. Germline V gene lookup returns CDR1 SEHNR and CDR2 FQNEAQ (reference sequence). Sequencing was done on a sample of PBMCs. The chain carries TRBV7-9 and TRBJ2-1; 9 positions match TRBD2. The source is a woman in her thirties or forties in good health and CMV-seropositive. CDR3 amino acids: CASSLVAGAHSEQFF. The CDR3 DNA sequence: TGTGCCAGCAGCTTAGTAGCGGGGGCCCACAGTGAGCAGTTCTTC.